The T cell receptor (beta chain) described here comes from a study of beta chain features in type 1 diabetes. V was pared by 0 bases and J by 5 bases, with 1 base of the junction left unmatched. The germline V gene encodes CDR1 SGHRS and CDR2 YFSETQ. This CDR3 region has 14 residues. Regarding this clone: Its antigen is not known. Other DNA sequences within the sample encode an identical CDR3.

Isolated RNA was reverse transcribed in full, so expressed TCRB transcripts were sequenced. Sequencing was performed with immunoSEQ multiplex PCR; in TCRdb, only in-frame clones are kept and a portion is missing. This table has fewer than 350,000 clones, 15% to 20% appearing once. Study-level points and caveats: Type 1 diabetes patients had TCRB CDR3s that were shorter (moderately but significantly so) in all four CD4+ subsets. The naive, central memory and Treg TCRB repertoires looked more alike in patients than they did in healthy donors. PCR might show a preference for shorter templates, equally across patients and controls.

CD4+ cells of the naive, central memory, regulatory and stem cell-like memory types were sorted via CD45RO/CCR7/CD25/CD127/CD95/CD27. This rearrangement joins TRBV5-1 to TRBJ2-5; 10 nucleotides agree with TRBD1. The sequenced sample was naive CD4+ T cells from blood. The clonotype was recovered from a woman younger than 30 in good health. Here the CDR3 reads CASSLAGQGETQYF. The CDR3 DNA follows: TGCGCCAGCAGCTTGGCGGGACAGGGGGAGACCCAGTACTTC.